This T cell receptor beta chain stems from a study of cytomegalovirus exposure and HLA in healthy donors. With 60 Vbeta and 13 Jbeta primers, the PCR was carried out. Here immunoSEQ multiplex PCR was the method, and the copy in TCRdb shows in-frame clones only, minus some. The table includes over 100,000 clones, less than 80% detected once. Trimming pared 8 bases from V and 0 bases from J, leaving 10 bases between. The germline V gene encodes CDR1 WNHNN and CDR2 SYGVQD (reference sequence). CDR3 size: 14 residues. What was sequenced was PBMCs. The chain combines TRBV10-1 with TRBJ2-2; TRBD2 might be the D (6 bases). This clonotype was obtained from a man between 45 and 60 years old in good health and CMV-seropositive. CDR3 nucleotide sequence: TGCGCCAGCTCGGAGGGAGCGAACACCGGGGAGCTGTTTTTT. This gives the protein CASSEGANTGELFF.